A single sample gave rise to the 2 T cell receptor beta chains below, sequenced in a study of cytomegalovirus exposure and HLA in healthy donors. TCRdb keeps only in-frame clones here, not all; method: immunoSEQ multiplex PCR. Among approximately 56,000 clones listed, approximately 94% were seen once. The sequencing input was PBMCs. Every receptor here comes from a man aged 18 to 29 in good health and CMV-seronegative.

The rearrangement uses TRBV19 and TRBJ2-7; D unresolved. The V and J ends lost 4 bases and 0 bases respectively, with 19 bases between them. Looked up from germline, CDR1 is LNHDA and CDR2 is SQIVND (reference sequence). There are 17 residues in the CDR3. The CDR3 DNA reads as TGTGCCAGTAGTACCTTAGGATCAGTAGGAGCCTCCTACGAGCAGTACTTC. This sequence encodes CASSTLGSVGASYEQYF.

The J gene is TRBJ2-2, the V gene TRBV7-9; 11 nucleotides line up with TRBD2. Per germline, CDR1 SEHNR and CDR2 FQNEAQ (reference sequence). Trimming at V came to 6 bases and at J to 2 bases, leaving 8 bases not matched to a gene. The CDR3 length is 17 residues. The CDR3 DNA sequence: TGTGCCAGCAGTGATTGGACTAGCGGGCCTAACACCGGGGAGCTGTTTTTT. It codes for CASSDWTSGPNTGELFF.